The T cell receptor beta chain under discussion was sequenced for a study of shared clonotypes between healthy human individuals. Study information: Each donor's CD4 naive and CD4 memory cells filled three plates apiece, CD8 naive two, and CD8 memory one. Whole-study findings and limits: Across subsets, estimated richness was generally greater for naive than for memory populations.

This table comes from immunoSEQ multiplex PCR, and its TCRdb copy is limited to in-frame clones, with some not included. The table includes over 2 million clones, 85% to 95% detected once. As to this clone: No antigen is known for it.

Trimming took 1 base from V and 7 from J; bases not matched to a gene: 4. Germline V CDR1 and CDR2: SGHTA, FQGNSA. The CDR3 loop spans 14 amino acids. Source material: naive CD4+ T cells sorted from blood. Subset in this sample: CD45RA+ positively selected. The receptor's source is a man aged 18 to 30 in good health. The gene calls are TRBV7-2 and TRBJ2-5; 9 bases are a match to TRBD2. The DNA for the CDR3 is TGTGCCAGCAGCTTAGGGACTAGCGTGGGGACCCAGTACTTC. It encodes CASSLGTSVGTQYF.